This T cell receptor beta chain was identified during a study of cytomegalovirus exposure and HLA in healthy donors. As for this clone: What it binds is not known.

It was with 60 Vbeta and 13 Jbeta primers that the PCR ran. Generated by immunoSEQ multiplex PCR, the TCRdb table keeps only in-frame clones and is missing some. The sample holds 110,000 to 150,000 clones, 70% seen once. Study-wide results and limits: Sequencing likely generated an artifact that appeared as a cluster of highly shared sequence variants.

Looked up from germline, CDR1 is SGDLS and CDR2 is YYNGEE. The CDR3 runs to 15 residues. Trimming took off 2 bases at V and 8 bases at J, with 16 bases between the two ends. This chain connects TRBV9 to TRBJ1-4; D uncertain. Sequencing used PBMCs. The source is a woman aged 60-70 years in good health and CMV-seropositive. For the CDR3, the DNA is TGTGCCAGCAGCGTCGAGGGCATGTTCGGGGAAAAACTGTTTTTT. It encodes CASSVEGMFGEKLFF.